Each of the 28 T cell receptor beta chains below was sequenced from the same sample in a study of OX40 agonist ivuxolimab in advanced cancers. Sequencing was performed with immunoSEQ multiplex PCR; in TCRdb, only in-frame clones are kept and a portion is missing. The table lists 40,000 to 60,000 clones, about 81% of them singletons, with approximately 7.3% in the top ten. The sequences come from CD4+ or CD8+ T cells sorted from blood, collected in a trial of the OX40 agonist ivuxolimab. Receptor source: an adult with an advanced solid tumor such as melanoma, head and neck, liver or kidney cancer.

This rearrangement joins TRBV19 to TRBJ2-1; D is possibly TRBD2 (6 bases). The germline V gene has CDR1 LNHDA and CDR2 SQIVND (reference sequence). This CDR3 is 16 amino acids long. Trimming cost V 3 bases and J 3 bases, with 15 bases left between them. Here the CDR3 reads CASSMRDRLLYNEQFF. The DNA for the CDR3 is TGTGCCAGTAGTATGCGGGACCGACTCCTCTACAATGAGCAGTTCTTC.

This rearrangement joins TRBV2 to TRBJ2-2; 12 bases agree with TRBD2. This CDR3 is built from 18 residues. Germline assignment: CDR1 SNHLY and CDR2 FYNNEI. Losses at the gene ends were 6 bases for V and 3 bases for J; bases not matched to a gene: 11. The CDR3: CASREESSGGGYTGELFF. The CDR3 DNA follows: TGTGCCAGCAGGGAGGAGTCTAGCGGGGGGGGTTACACCGGGGAGCTGTTTTTT.

V usage is TRBV5-1 and J usage is TRBJ2-7; TRBD2 aligns across 10 bases. The CDR3 is 15 residues long. Per the germline V gene, CDR1 is SGHRS and CDR2 is YFSETQ. The junction had 9 bases not matched to a gene; V was cut back by 4 bases and J by 5 bases. The CDR3 coding sequence is TGCGCCAGCAGCCTAGAAGCGGGAGGGCCCGACGAGCAGTACTTC. Translation: CASSLEAGGPDEQYF.

A few counts support this clone. One end of the junction fails to match germline, which may point to a read error. V usage is TRBV7-2 and J usage is TRBJ1-3; D call uncertain. Germline V gene sequence: CDR1 SGHTA, CDR2 FQGNSA. This CDR3 has 12 amino acids. CDR3 nucleotides: TGTGCCAGCAGCTCTGGTGGAACCACCATATATTTT. Translation: CASSSGGTTIYF.

This chain connects TRBV9 to TRBJ2-1, with D perhaps given as TRBD1 or TRBD2 (5 bases each). Germline values: CDR1 SGDLS, CDR2 YYNGEE. Trimming removed 0 bases at V and 8 bases at J, with 12 bases between. This CDR3 has 14 residues. The CDR3, as DNA: TGTGCCAGCAGCGTAGATTCGAGGGGCGATGAGCAGTTCTTC. Protein product: CASSVDSRGDEQFF.

The chain recombines TRBV18 with TRBJ2-5, with 8 bases fitting TRBD2. CDR3 length: 15 amino acids. After removal of 3 bases from V and 7 bases from J, the junction contained 10 bases not matched to a gene. Germline CDR1 reads KGHSH; CDR2 reads LQKENI. This CDR3 reads CASSPDFSGKATQYF. In nucleotides, the CDR3 is TGTGCCAGCTCACCGGACTTTAGCGGGAAGGCGACCCAGTACTTC.

The chain is built from TRBV7-9 and TRBJ2-7; maybe TRBD2 (5 bases). CDR3 size: 12 residues. V was trimmed by 8 bases and J by 3 bases, leaving 11 bases between them. Germline CDR1 reads SEHNR; CDR2 reads FQNEAQ (reference sequence). The CDR3: CASGAAGYEQYF. Here the CDR3 DNA reads TGTGCCAGCGGTGCGGCGGGCTACGAGCAGTACTTC.

This chain connects TRBV5-1 to TRBJ2-7, with TRBD2 as a possible D gene (6 bases). Germline loops: CDR1 SGHRS, CDR2 YFSETQ. CDR3 length: 13 amino acids. V lost 4 bases and J 6 bases, leaving 14 bases between the germline ends. In nucleotides, the CDR3 is TGCGCCAGCAGCCCGGGGGACGGTCCCGAGCAGTACTTC. Protein: CASSPGDGPEQYF.

The V gene is TRBV6-1, the J gene TRBJ1-5; D gene uncertain. V lost 0 bases, J lost 0 bases, and 9 bases lay in between. This CDR3 is built from 16 residues. Germline CDR1 is MNHNS and CDR2 is SASEGT. The CDR3 is CASSEAEGYSNQPQHF. The CDR3, as DNA: TGTGCCAGCAGTGAAGCGGAAGGTTATAGCAATCAGCCCCAGCATTTT.

This clone showed up just a few times. This chain links TRBV7-9 with TRBJ1-2, with 7 bases lining up with TRBD1. CDR1 SEHNR and CDR2 FQNEAQ come from the germline V gene (reference sequence). The CDR3 contains 15 residues. The V gene end was trimmed by 5 bases and the J gene end by 7 bases; junction bases not matched to a gene: 13. The CDR3 sequence is CASSQGSRGALGYTF. CDR3 DNA: TGTGCCAGCAGCCAAGGGTCCAGGGGGGCCCTTGGCTACACCTTC.

The genes are TRBV5-1 and TRBJ2-2, with TRBD1 identical over 8 bases. This CDR3 comprises 16 residues. V lost 4 bases and J lost 2; bases outside the gene matches: 7. Looked up from germline, CDR1 is SGHRS and CDR2 is YFSETQ. The CDR3 sequence: CASSIAGGLNTGELFF. Written as DNA, the CDR3 is TGCGCCAGCAGCATAGCAGGGGGCCTCAACACCGGGGAGCTGTTTTTT.

V gene TRBV18 combines with J gene TRBJ2-1; 10 positions agree with TRBD2. After removal of 3 bases from V and 0 bases from J, the junction contained 11 bases not matched to a gene. This CDR3 region has 19 residues. From germline, CDR1 is KGHSH and CDR2 LQKENI. In nucleotides, the CDR3 is TGTGCCAGCTCACCCCCCCAACGGACTAGCGGATCCTCCTACAATGAGCAGTTCTTC. Protein sequence: CASSPPQRTSGSSYNEQFF.

This clone was counted a few times. V and J are TRBV5-5 and TRBJ2-7; perhaps D is TRBD1 or TRBD2 (6 bases each). The CDR3 extends over 17 amino acids. Germline-derived CDR1 and CDR2 are SGHKS and YYEKEE (reference sequence). V was pared by 3 bases and J by 1 base, with 20 bases between. The CDR3 reads CASSSLRGWRGSYEQYF. The CDR3 bases are TGTGCCAGCAGCTCCTTAAGGGGGTGGAGGGGATCCTACGAGCAGTACTTC.

The V and J genes are TRBV7-9 and TRBJ2-1; D gene unclear. The CDR3 is 15 amino acids. From germline, CDR1 is SEHNR and CDR2 FQNEAQ (reference sequence). Trimming cost V 5 bases and J 3 bases, with 14 bases left between them. CDR3 nucleotide sequence: TGTGCCAGCAGCGACCTATCAGTCAACTACAATGAGCAGTTCTTC. It encodes CASSDLSVNYNEQFF.

The chain has TRBV5-6 and TRBJ2-2; 7 nucleotides agree with TRBD2. The CDR3 totals 15 residues. From germline, CDR1 is SGHDT and CDR2 YYEEEE. After removal of 4 bases from V and 4 bases from J, the junction contained 7 bases not matched to a gene. The CDR3 region is CASSPLAASTGELFF. The CDR3 DNA reads TGTGCCAGCAGCCCTCTAGCGGCTTCCACCGGGGAGCTGTTTTTT.

The chain uses TRBV5-1 and TRBJ2-1, with D tentatively TRBD1 (6 bases). V shed 1 base and J shed 5 bases, with 10 bases lying between them. This CDR3 is 14 amino acids long. Germline loops: CDR1 SGHRS, CDR2 YFSETQ. In DNA form, the CDR3 reads TGCGCCAGCAGCTTGTGGGACATTAACAATGAGCAGTTCTTC. This sequence encodes CASSLWDINNEQFF.

The rearrangement joins TRBV6-5 to TRBJ1-2; D remains ambiguous. The CDR3 loop spans 13 amino acids. V shed 5 bases and J shed 8 bases, with 15 bases lying between them. Germline V CDR1 and CDR2: MNHEY, SVGAGI. CDR3 DNA sequence: TGTGCCAGCAGTGAAGTAAGGGCCGGAGGCTACACCTTC. It encodes CASSEVRAGGYTF.

The chain employs TRBV30 and TRBJ2-7; D is perhaps TRBD1 or TRBD2 (5 bases each). The CDR3 is made up of 16 amino acids. The germline CDR1 and CDR2 sequences are GTSNPN and SVGIG (reference sequence). V lost 1 base and J 0 bases, leaving 16 bases between the germline ends. The CDR3 reads CAWSATPGRISYEQYF. CDR3 nucleotide sequence: TGTGCCTGGAGTGCCACTCCGGGACGGATCTCCTACGAGCAGTACTTC.

This rearrangement joins TRBV7-2 to TRBJ1-6; D not resolved. V lost 2 bases to trimming and J lost 9 bases, with 5 bases between them. The germline V gene encodes CDR1 SGHTA and CDR2 FQGNSA. This CDR3 contains 12 residues. The CDR3 DNA sequence: TGTGCCAGCAGCTTACTTGGTTCACCCCTCCACTTT. Its protein product is CASSLLGSPLHF.

This clone was seen only once. The chain combines TRBV29-1 with TRBJ1-4; 7 bases fit TRBD1. V shed 4 bases, J shed 6 bases, and the junction held 2 bases outside the gene matches. Germline V gene data show CDR1 as SQVTM and CDR2 as ANQGSEA. The CDR3 spans 12 residues. CDR3 nucleotide sequence: TGCAGCGTTGCCCAGGGGGATGAAAAACTGTTTTTT. It yields the protein CSVAQGDEKLFF.

J is TRBJ2-7 and V is TRBV7-9, with a possible D match to TRBD2 (5 bases). V dropped 5 bases and J dropped 3 bases, with 17 bases sitting between them. Looked up from germline, CDR1 is SEHNR and CDR2 is FQNEAQ (reference sequence). The CDR3 spans 15 residues. The CDR3 sequence is CASSPPEGIHYEQYF. The CDR3 coding sequence is TGTGCCAGCAGCCCGCCAGAGGGTATCCACTACGAGCAGTACTTC.

The chain joins TRBV5-5 to TRBJ2-1, with TRBD2 matching 11 bases. CDR1 is SGHKS, CDR2 YYEKEE, per germline (reference sequence). V gave up 3 bases and J gave up 4 bases; unmatched junction bases: 3. CDR3 length: 15 amino acids. CDR3 amino acids: CASSSTSGAYNEQFF. The CDR3 DNA is TGTGCCAGCAGCTCGACTAGCGGGGCTTACAATGAGCAGTTCTTC.

This clone was observed a handful of times. V is TRBV29-1 and J is TRBJ2-7; 7 nucleotides agree with TRBD2. The CDR3 sequence is 14 residues long. Unmatched junction bases numbered 4, after V lost 0 bases and J lost 2 bases. Germline lookup yields CDR1 SQVTM and CDR2 ANQGSEA. CDR3 sequence reads: CSVEEAGYTYEQYF. The CDR3 nucleotides are TGCAGCGTTGAAGAAGCGGGGTATACCTACGAGCAGTACTTC.

V is TRBV29-1 and J is TRBJ2-5, with a tentative D call TRBD2 (6 bases). Trimming stripped 7 bases from V and 4 bases from J, with 16 bases between. The CDR3 spans 13 residues. The germline CDR1 and CDR2 sequences are SQVTM and ANQGSEA. The CDR3 DNA reads TGCAGCGCCGGAGCGGGCCCGGTAGAGACCCAGTACTTC. This codes for CSAGAGPVETQYF.

This clone came up once. V is TRBV14 and J is TRBJ2-7; D is ambiguous. CDR3 length: 13 residues. CDR1 and CDR2 (germline): SGHDN, FVKESK. V dropped 2 bases and J dropped 3 bases, with 8 bases sitting between them. The CDR3 protein is CASSQSLHYEQYF. CDR3 nucleotide sequence: TGTGCCAGCAGCCAATCCCTTCACTACGAGCAGTACTTC.

This chain links TRBV10-3 with TRBJ2-1; 10 nucleotides align to TRBD1. Germline V gene sequence: CDR1 ENHRY, CDR2 SYGVKD. This CDR3 has 19 residues. With V trimmed by 5 bases and J by 7 bases, 20 bases remained unmatched. The CDR3 bases are TGTGCCATCAGTCCCGGGACAGGGGTTAGATCGTCCCGGGTTAATGAGCAGTTCTTC. Its translation is CAISPGTGVRSSRVNEQFF.

The rearrangement joins TRBV19 to TRBJ1-3; D unresolved. Germline CDR1 reads LNHDA; CDR2 reads SQIVND (reference sequence). V lost 7 bases and J 0 bases, leaving 10 bases between the germline ends. There are 14 residues in the CDR3. The CDR3 nucleotides are TGTGCCAGTAATCCAGAGTTCTCTGGAAACACCATATATTTT. Translated, it gives CASNPEFSGNTIYF.

The chain carries TRBV27 and TRBJ2-7, with D possibly being TRBD2 (5 bases). Germline V lookup: CDR1 MNHEY, CDR2 SMNVEV (reference sequence). The CDR3 runs to 16 residues. V lost 1 base to trimming and J lost 2 bases, with 15 bases between them. The CDR3 nucleotides are TGTGCCAGCAGTTTATTTGGGCTAGCTGACACCTACGAGCAGTACTTC. Translating gives CASSLFGLADTYEQYF.